These 14 T cell receptor beta chains came from one sample sequenced in a study of blood T cell repertoires in COVID-19. Some clones are missing from TCRdb's copy, which holds only in-frame ones; the method was immunoSEQ multiplex PCR. The data show 200,000 or so clones, more than 80% seen once. The sequencing input was peripheral blood. The receptor set was obtained from a woman at least 80 years old with acute or convalescent COVID-19.

The genes are TRBV2 and TRBJ1-6; D might be TRBD1 (5 bases). Trimming cost V 7 bases and J 7 bases, with 14 bases left between them. Germline CDR1 and CDR2: SNHLY and FYNNEI. The CDR3 consists of 14 residues. The CDR3 spells CASTTGVGNSPLHF. CDR3 bases: TGTGCCAGCACTACAGGAGTTGGCAATTCACCCCTCCACTTT.

This sequence joins TRBV29-1 and TRBJ1-1; 8 nucleotides match TRBD1. V was clipped by 6 bases and J by 5 bases; unmatched bases: 11. CDR1 is SQVTM and CDR2 is ANQGSEA in the germline V gene. The CDR3 is made up of 14 amino acids. The CDR3 coding sequence is TGCAGCGTAGCCTCAGGGGGCGCGGTGACTGAAGCTTTCTTT. Its translation is CSVASGGAVTEAFF.

The sample holds one count of this clone. The chain is built from TRBV28 and TRBJ2-7, with D perhaps matching TRBD2 (7 bases). V lost 5 bases and J lost 3, with 17 bases in between. The germline V gene encodes CDR1 MDHEN and CDR2 SYDVKM. The CDR3 length is 15 residues. The CDR3 protein is CASSSLRGGIYEQYF. CDR3 in DNA: TGTGCCAGCAGTAGCCTGAGGGGGGGGATCTACGAGCAGTACTTC.

This clone was seen repeatedly, ten times or more. This chain uses TRBV6-1 with TRBJ2-7, with TRBD2 matching 12 bases. V lost 0 bases and J lost 0; bases outside the gene matches: 0. The CDR3 is 16 residues long. Germline V gene sequence: CDR1 MNHNS, CDR2 SASEGT. The CDR3 region has the DNA TGTGCCAGCAGTGAAGCGGGACTAGCGGGCTCCTACGAGCAGTACTTC. Protein: CASSEAGLAGSYEQYF.

The chain combines TRBV30 with TRBJ1-5; 8 bases align to TRBD1. From germline, CDR1 is GTSNPN and CDR2 SVGIG (reference sequence). With 3 bases clipped from V and 5 bases from J, the junction kept 6 bases outside the gene matches. The CDR3 loop spans 14 amino acids. The CDR3, as DNA: TGTGCCTGGAGGCGACAGGGGAATCATCAGCCCCAGCATTTT. Its protein product is CAWRRQGNHQPQHF.

In the case of this clone: At one end the junction does not follow the germline gene, possibly because of a read error. This chain uses TRBV11-3 with TRBJ1-1; 7 nucleotides line up with TRBD1. The CDR3 runs to 13 residues. Looked up from germline, CDR1 is SGHNT and CDR2 is YENEEA. The CDR3 loop is CASSPRGNTKAFF. CDR3 nucleotide sequence: TGTGCCAGCAGCCCCAGGGGGAACACTAAAGCTTTCTTT.

The J gene is TRBJ2-1, the V gene TRBV4-3, with unresolved D. The CDR3 has 13 residues. The germline V and J ends were trimmed by 0 bases and 6 bases, with 6 bases remaining between them. Germline CDR1 LGHNA, CDR2 YSLEER. CDR3 nucleotide sequence: TGCGCCAGCAGCCAAGATCGCGTCAATGAGCAGTTCTTC. It encodes CASSQDRVNEQFF.

CDR3 region: CASSLREADTQYF. The CDR3 coding sequence is TGTGCCAGCAGTTTGCGGGAGGCAGATACGCAGTATTTT. The genes are TRBV27 and TRBJ2-3, with 8 bases that match TRBD2. The germline V gene encodes CDR1 MNHEY and CDR2 SMNVEV (reference sequence). The length of the CDR3 is 13 residues. V was clipped by 3 bases and J by 4 bases; unmatched bases: 0.

V usage is TRBV6-5 and J usage is TRBJ1-5, with 7 nucleotides matching TRBD1. The length of the CDR3 is 11 residues. In germline, CDR1 is MNHEY, CDR2 SVGAGI. The trim removed 9 bases at V and 8 bases at J, leaving 4 bases unmatched. CDR3 sequence reads: CARTGLEPQHF. The CDR3 DNA reads TGTGCCAGGACAGGGTTAGAGCCCCAGCATTTT.

The CDR3 sequence is CASSREAATNEKLFF. CDR3 in DNA: TGTGCCAGCAGCCGCGAGGCGGCAACTAATGAAAAACTGTTTTTT. The rearrangement links TRBV3-1 (or the pseudogene TRBV3-2) to TRBJ1-4; D is uncertain. Germline V gene data show CDR1 as LGHDT and CDR2 as YNNKEL (reference sequence). V lost 4 bases, J lost 0 bases, and 9 bases lay in between. The CDR3 length is 15 residues.

In its sample, this clone was seen once. The chain uses TRBV30 and TRBJ1-4, with 8 bases identical to TRBD1. The CDR3 consists of 14 residues. Germline assignment: CDR1 GTSNPN and CDR2 SVGIG (reference sequence). The ends lost 2 bases at V and 4 bases at J; junction bases unmatched: 3. The CDR3 coding sequence is TGTGCCTGGAGTAGGACAGGGTTTAATGAAAAACTGTTTTTT. It encodes CAWSRTGFNEKLFF.

The chain couples TRBV19 to TRBJ1-2; D is ambiguous. Trimming stripped 8 bases from V and 6 bases from J, with 16 bases between. The CDR3 totals 13 residues. CDR1 and CDR2 (germline): LNHDA, SQIVND (reference sequence). DNA for the CDR3: TGTGCCAGTTCCCGAGCCGGGGAGGATGGCTACACCTTC. Its translation: CASSRAGEDGYTF.

CDR3 amino acids: CASSQDRQYTEKLFF. CDR3 nucleotides: TGTGCCAGCAGCCAAGACCGACAGTATACTGAAAAACTGTTTTTT. This chain joins TRBV4-2 and TRBJ1-4, with D maybe TRBD1 (5 bases). Germline CDR1 is LGHNA and CDR2 is YNFKEQ. The V and J ends lost 0 bases and 7 bases respectively, with 12 bases between them. There are 15 residues in the CDR3.

V gene TRBV3-1 (or the pseudogene TRBV3-2) combines with J gene TRBJ2-1; TRBD2 matches at 11 bases. The trim removed 9 bases at V and 4 bases at J, leaving 5 bases unmatched. Germline loops: CDR1 LGHDT, CDR2 YNNKEL (reference sequence). The CDR3 length is 14 residues. CDR3 in amino acids: CASSGTSGYNEQFF. The CDR3 DNA sequence: TGTGCCAGTTCCGGGACTAGCGGATACAATGAGCAGTTCTTC.